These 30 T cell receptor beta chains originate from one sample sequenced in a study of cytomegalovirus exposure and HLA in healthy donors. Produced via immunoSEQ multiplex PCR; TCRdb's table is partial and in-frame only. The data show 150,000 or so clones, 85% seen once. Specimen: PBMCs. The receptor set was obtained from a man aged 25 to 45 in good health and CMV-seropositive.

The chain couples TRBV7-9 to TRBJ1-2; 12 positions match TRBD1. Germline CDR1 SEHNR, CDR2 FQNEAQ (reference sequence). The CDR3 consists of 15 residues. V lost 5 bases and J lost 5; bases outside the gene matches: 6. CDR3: CASSLGTGGRYGYTF. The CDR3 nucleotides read TGTGCCAGCAGCCTCGGGACAGGGGGCCGTTATGGCTACACCTTC.

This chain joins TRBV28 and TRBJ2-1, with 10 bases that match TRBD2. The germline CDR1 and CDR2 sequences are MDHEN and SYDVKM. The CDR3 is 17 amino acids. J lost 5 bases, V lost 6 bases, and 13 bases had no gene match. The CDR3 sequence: CASSLRLLAGGNNEQFF. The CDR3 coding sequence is TGTGCCAGCAGCCTACGACTGTTAGCGGGGGGCAACAATGAGCAGTTCTTC.

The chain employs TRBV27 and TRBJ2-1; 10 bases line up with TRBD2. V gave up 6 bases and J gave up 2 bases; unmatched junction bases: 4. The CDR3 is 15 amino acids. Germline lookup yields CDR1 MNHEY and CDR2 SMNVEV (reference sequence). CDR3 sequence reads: CASRMGLAPYNEQFF. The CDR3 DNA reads TGTGCCAGCAGAATGGGACTAGCGCCCTACAATGAGCAGTTCTTC.

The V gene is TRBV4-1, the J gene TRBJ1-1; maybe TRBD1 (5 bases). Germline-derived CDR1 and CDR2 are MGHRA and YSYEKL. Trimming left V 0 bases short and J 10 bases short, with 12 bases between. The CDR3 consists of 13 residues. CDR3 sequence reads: CASSQEQWGGAFF. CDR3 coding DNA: TGCGCCAGCAGCCAAGAGCAATGGGGGGGAGCTTTCTTT.

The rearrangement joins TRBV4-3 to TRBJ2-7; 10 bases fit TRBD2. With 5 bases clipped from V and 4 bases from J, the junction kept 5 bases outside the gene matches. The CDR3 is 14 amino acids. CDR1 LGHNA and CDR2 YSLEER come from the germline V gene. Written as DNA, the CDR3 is TGCGCCAGCAGCAGGGAGACTAGCGGGTACGAGCAGTACTTC. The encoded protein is CASSRETSGYEQYF.

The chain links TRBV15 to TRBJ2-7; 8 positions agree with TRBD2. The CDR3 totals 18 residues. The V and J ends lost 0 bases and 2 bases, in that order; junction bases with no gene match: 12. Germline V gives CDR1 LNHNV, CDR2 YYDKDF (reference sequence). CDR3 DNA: TGTGCCACCAGCAGAGAGTCCCCGGGACTAGGGACGACCTACGAGCAGTACTTC. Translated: CATSRESPGLGTTYEQYF. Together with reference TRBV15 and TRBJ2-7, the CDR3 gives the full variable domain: DAMVIQNPRYQVTQFGKPVTLSCSQTLNHNVMYWYQQKSSQAPKLLFHYYDKDFNNEADTPDNFQSRRPNTSFCFLDIRSPGLGDTAMYLCATSRESPGLGTTYEQYFGPGTRLTVT.

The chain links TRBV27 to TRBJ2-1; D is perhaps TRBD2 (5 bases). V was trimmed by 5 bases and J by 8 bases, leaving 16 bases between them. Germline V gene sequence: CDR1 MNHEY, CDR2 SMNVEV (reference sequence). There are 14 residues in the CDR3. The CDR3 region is CASSPSRSGHEQFF. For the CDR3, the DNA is TGTGCCAGCAGTCCGTCAAGGAGCGGCCATGAGCAGTTCTTC.

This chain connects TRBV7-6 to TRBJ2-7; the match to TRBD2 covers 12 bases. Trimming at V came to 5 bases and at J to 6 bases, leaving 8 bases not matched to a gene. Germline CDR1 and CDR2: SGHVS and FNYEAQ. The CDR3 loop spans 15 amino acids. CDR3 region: CASSQTSGGPREQYF. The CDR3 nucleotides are TGTGCCAGCAGCCAGACTAGCGGGGGACCTCGCGAGCAGTACTTC.

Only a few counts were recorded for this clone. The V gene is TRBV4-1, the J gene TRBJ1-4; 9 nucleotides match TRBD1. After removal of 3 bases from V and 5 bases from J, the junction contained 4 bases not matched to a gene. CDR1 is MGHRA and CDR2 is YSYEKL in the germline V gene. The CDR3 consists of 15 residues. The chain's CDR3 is CASSHRDRANEKLFF. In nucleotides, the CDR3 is TGCGCCAGCAGCCATCGGGACAGGGCGAATGAAAAACTGTTTTTT.

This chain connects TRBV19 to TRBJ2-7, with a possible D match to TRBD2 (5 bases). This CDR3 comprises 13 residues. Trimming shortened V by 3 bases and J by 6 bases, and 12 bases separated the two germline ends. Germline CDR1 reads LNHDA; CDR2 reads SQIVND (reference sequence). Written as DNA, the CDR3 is TGTGCCAGTAGTATTAGCGCCGCCGGCGAGCAGTACTTC. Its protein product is CASSISAAGEQYF.

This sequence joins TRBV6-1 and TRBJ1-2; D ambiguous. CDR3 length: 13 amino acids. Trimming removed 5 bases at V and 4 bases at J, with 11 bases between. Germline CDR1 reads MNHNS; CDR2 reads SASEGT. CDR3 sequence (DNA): TGTGCCAGCAGTACCGAGTGGTCCTATGGCTACACCTTC. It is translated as CASSTEWSYGYTF.

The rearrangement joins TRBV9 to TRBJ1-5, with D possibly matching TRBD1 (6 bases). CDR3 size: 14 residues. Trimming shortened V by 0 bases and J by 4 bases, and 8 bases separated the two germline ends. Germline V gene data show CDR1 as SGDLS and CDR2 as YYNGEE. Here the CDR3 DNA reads TGTGCCAGCAGCGTAGAGGGGGGGAATCAGCCCCAGCATTTT. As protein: CASSVEGGNQPQHF.

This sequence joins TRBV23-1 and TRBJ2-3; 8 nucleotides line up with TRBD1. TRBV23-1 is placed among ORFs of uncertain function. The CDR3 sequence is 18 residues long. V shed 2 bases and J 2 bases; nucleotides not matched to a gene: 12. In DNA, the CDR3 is TGCGCCAGCAGTCAACCAAAAACAGGGGGAGGACACACAGATACGCAGTATTTT. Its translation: CASSQPKTGGGHTDTQYF.

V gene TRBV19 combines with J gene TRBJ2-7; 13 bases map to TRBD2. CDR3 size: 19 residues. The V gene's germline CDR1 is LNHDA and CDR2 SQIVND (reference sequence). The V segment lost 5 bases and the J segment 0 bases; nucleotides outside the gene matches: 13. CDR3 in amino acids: CASSPTRGLAGWSSYEQYF. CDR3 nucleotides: TGTGCCAGTAGTCCAACCCGGGGACTAGCGGGGTGGAGCTCCTACGAGCAGTACTTC.

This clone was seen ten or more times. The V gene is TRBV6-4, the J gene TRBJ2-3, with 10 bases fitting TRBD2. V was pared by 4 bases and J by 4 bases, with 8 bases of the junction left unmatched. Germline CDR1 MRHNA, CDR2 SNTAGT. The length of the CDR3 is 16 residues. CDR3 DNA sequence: TGTGCCAGCAGTGTATCCAGCGGGGGGGCGGCAGATACGCAGTATTTT. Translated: CASSVSSGGAADTQYF.

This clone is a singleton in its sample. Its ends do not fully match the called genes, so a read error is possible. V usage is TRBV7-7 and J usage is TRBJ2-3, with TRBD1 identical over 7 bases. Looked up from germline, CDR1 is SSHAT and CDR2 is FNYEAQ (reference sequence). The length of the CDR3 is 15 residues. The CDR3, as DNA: TGTGCTAGCAGCTTAGGGGGCAGAAGCACAGATACGCAGTATTTT. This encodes CASSLGGRSTDTQYF. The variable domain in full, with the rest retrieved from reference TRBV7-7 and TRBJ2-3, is GAGVSQSPRYKVTKRGQDVTLRCDPISSHATLYWYQQALGQGPEFLTYFNYEAQPDKSGLPSDRFSAERPEGSISTLTIQRTEQRDSAMYRCASSLGGRSTDTQYFGPGTRLTVL.

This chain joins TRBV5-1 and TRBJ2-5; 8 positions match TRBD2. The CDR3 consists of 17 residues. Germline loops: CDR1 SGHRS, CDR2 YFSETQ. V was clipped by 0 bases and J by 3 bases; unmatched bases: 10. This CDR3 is CASSLGLTGGPEETQYF. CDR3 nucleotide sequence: TGCGCCAGCAGCTTGGGTTTAACGGGGGGGCCTGAAGAGACCCAGTACTTC.

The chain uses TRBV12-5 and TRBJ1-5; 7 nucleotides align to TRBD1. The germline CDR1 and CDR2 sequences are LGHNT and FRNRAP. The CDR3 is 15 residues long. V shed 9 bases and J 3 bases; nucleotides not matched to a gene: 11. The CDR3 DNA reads TGTGCTAGCCAGAGACAGGGAGGTTACAATCAGCCCCAGCATTTT. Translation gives CASQRQGGYNQPQHF.

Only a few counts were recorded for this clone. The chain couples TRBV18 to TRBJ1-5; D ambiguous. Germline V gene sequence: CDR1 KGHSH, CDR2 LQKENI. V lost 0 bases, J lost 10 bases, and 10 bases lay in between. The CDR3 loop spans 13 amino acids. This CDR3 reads CASSPPGRHPQHF. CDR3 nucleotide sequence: TGTGCCAGCTCACCACCAGGGAGGCACCCCCAGCATTTT.

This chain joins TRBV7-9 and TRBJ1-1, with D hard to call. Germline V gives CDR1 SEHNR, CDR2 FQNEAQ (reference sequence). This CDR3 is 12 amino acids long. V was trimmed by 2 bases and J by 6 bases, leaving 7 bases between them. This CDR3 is CASSLYSAEAFF. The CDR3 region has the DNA TGTGCCAGCAGCTTATATTCGGCTGAAGCTTTCTTT.

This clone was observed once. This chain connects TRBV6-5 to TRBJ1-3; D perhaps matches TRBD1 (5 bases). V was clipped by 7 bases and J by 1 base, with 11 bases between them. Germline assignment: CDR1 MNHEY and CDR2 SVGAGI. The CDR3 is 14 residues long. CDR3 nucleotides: TGTGCCAGCACCGACGGGGGGTCTGGAAACACCATATATTTT. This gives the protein CASTDGGSGNTIYF.

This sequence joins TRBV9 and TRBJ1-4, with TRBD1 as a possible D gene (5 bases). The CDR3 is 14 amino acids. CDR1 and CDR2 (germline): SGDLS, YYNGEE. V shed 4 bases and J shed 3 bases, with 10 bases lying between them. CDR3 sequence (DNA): TGTGCCAGCAGCCCCGACAGTCCTAATGAAAAACTGTTTTTT. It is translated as CASSPDSPNEKLFF.

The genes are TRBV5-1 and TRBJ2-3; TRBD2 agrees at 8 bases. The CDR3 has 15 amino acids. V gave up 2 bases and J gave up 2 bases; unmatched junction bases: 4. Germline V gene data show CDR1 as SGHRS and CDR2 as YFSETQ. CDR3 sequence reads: CASSFKRGSTDTQYF. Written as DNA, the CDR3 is TGCGCCAGCAGCTTCAAGCGGGGGTCCACAGATACGCAGTATTTT.

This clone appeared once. The CDR3 DNA reads as TGCGCCAGCAGTTCCGTGGCAGGGGGCTACGAGCAGTACTTC. Its protein product is CASSSVAGGYEQYF. The chain is built from TRBV4-1 and TRBJ2-7; TRBD1 agrees at 7 bases. J gave up 3 bases and V 6 bases, and 8 bases lay outside the gene matches. Germline-derived CDR1 and CDR2 are MGHRA and YSYEKL. The CDR3 totals 14 residues.

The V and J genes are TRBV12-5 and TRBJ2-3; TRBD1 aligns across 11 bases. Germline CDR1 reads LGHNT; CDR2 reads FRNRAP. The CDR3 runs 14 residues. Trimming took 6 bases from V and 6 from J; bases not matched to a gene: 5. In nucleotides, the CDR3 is TGTGCTAGTGGGAGGACAGGGGGCCTCGATACGCAGTATTTT. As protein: CASGRTGGLDTQYF.

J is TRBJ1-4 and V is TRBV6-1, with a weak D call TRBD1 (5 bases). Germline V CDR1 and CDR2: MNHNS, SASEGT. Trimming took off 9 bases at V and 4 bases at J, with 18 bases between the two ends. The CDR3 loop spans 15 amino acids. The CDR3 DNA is TGTGCCAGTCCATGGGGGGGGACTTATAATGAAAAACTGTTTTTT. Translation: CASPWGGTYNEKLFF.

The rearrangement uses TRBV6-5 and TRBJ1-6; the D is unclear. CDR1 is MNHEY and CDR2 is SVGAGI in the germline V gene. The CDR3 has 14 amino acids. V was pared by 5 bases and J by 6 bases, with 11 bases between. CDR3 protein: CASSRAGGNSPLHF. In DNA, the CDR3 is TGTGCCAGCAGTCGCGCCGGCGGTAATTCACCCCTCCACTTT.

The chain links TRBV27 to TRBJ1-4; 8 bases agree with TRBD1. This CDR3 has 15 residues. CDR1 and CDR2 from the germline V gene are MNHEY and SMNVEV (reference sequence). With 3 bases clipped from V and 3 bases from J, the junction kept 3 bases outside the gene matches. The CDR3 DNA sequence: TGTGCCAGCAGTTTTAGGGACAGGCCTAATGAAAAACTGTTTTTT. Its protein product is CASSFRDRPNEKLFF.

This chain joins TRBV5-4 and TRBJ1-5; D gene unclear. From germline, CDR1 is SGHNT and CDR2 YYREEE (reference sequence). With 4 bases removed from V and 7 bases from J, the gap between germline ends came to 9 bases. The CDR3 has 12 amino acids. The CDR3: CASSEGSQPQHF. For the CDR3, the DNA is TGTGCCAGCAGCGAGGGTTCCCAGCCCCAGCATTTT.

The CDR3 DNA reads as TGCGCCAGCAGCCAAGATTCGCAGACCTTCGGGGGCACAGATACGCAGTATTTT. This translates into CASSQDSQTFGGTDTQYF. This chain uses TRBV4-3 with TRBJ2-3, with D perhaps matching TRBD2 (5 bases). This CDR3 is built from 18 residues. CDR1 LGHNA and CDR2 YSLEER come from the germline V gene. V lost 0 bases, J lost 1 base, and 17 bases lay in between.